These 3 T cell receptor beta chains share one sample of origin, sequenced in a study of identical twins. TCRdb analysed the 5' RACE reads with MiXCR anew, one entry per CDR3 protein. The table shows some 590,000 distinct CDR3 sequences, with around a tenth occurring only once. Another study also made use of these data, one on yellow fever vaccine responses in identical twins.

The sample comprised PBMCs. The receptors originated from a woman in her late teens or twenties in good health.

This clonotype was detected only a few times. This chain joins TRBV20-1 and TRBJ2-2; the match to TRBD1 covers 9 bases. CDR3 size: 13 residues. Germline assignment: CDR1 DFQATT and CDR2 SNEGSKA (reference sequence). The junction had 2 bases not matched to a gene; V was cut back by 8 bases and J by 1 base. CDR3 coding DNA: TGCAGTCCGGACAGGGGGAACACCGGGGAGCTGTTTTTT. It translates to CSPDRGNTGELFF.

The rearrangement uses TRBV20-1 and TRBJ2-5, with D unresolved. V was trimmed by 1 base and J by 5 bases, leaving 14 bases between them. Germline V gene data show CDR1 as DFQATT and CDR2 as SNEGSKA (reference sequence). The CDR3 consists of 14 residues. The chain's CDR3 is CSARGIWGTETQYF. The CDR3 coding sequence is TGCAGTGCTAGAGGGATTTGGGGTACGGAGACCCAGTACTTC.

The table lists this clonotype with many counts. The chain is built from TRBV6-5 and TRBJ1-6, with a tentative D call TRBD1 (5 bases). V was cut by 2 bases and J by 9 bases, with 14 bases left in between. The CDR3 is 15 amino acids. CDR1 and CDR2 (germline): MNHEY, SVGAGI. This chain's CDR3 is CASSYGGANGSPLHF. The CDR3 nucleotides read TGTGCCAGCAGTTACGGTGGGGCCAACGGTTCACCCCTCCACTTT.